The 13 T cell receptor beta chains given below trace back to one sample, sequenced in a study of shared clonotypes between healthy human individuals. Measured with immunoSEQ multiplex PCR; TCRdb has only the in-frame clones, and not every one. Of 2 million to 2.5 million clones listed, around 90% are singletons. Sample: naive CD4+ T cells from PBMCs. Described subset: CD45RA+ positively selected. The receptors come from a man between 18 and 35 years old in good health. Some clones in this sample may be carry-over from other donors' samples.

Turning to this clone: Likely a read error: the CDR3 ends without its conserved phenylalanine or tryptophan. The limits of the CDR3 on the DNA are not certain, so only TCRdb's listed CDR3 is given. The V gene is TRBV7-8, the J gene TRBJ1-1; the listed D gene, TRBD1, was not tested against the DNA. The germline CDR1 and CDR2 sequences are SGHVS and FQNEAQ. The CDR3 numbers 9 amino acids, ends counted. The CDR3 loop is CKRTAHPSR.

The chain combines TRBV10-3 with TRBJ2-5, with D perhaps given as TRBD1 or TRBD2 (5 bases each). Trimming stripped 11 bases from V and 4 bases from J, with 17 bases between. CDR3 length: 13 amino acids. Germline lookup yields CDR1 ENHRY and CDR2 SYGVKD. CDR3 residues: CAVQRGYGETQYF. The DNA for the CDR3 is TGTGCCGTTCAGAGGGGATATGGAGAGACCCAGTACTTC.

The DNA of the CDR3 is TGTGCCAGCAGTGAAGACCCGGGGGGCAGCGGTGGCTACACCTTC. Encoded protein: CASSEDPGGSGGYTF. This chain connects TRBV2 to TRBJ1-2; maybe TRBD1 (6 bases). Trimming cost V 1 base and J 7 bases, with 16 bases left between them. CDR3 size: 15 residues. CDR1 is SNHLY, CDR2 FYNNEI, per germline.

The rearrangement uses TRBV18 and TRBJ2-7; D gene ambiguous. Germline values: CDR1 KGHSH, CDR2 LQKENI. V lost 4 bases to trimming and J lost 4 bases, with 14 bases between them. This CDR3 is 14 amino acids long. The CDR3 bases are TGTGCCAGCTCACGCGGATTCCCCCAGTACGAGCAGTACTTC. This translates into CASSRGFPQYEQYF.

The chain combines TRBV5-1 with TRBJ2-3; 12 positions match TRBD2. Germline V gene lookup returns CDR1 SGHRS and CDR2 YFSETQ. Germline trimming cut 1 base from V and 4 bases from J; bases unmatched to any gene: 4. This CDR3 region has 16 residues. The DNA of the CDR3 is TGCGCCAGCAGCTTGATGACTAGCGGGAGCCCAGATACGCAGTATTTT. Translation gives CASSLMTSGSPDTQYF.

Points on this clone: Different DNA sequences within this sample yield the same CDR3. This CDR3 reads CASSLSGSSYNEQFF. The CDR3 DNA follows: TGTGCCAGCAGTTTAAGCGGATCCTCCTACAATGAGCAGTTCTTC. This chain uses TRBV28 with TRBJ2-1; the D gene is possibly TRBD2 (5 bases). Germline CDR1 and CDR2: MDHEN and SYDVKM. This CDR3 is built from 15 residues. V lost 2 bases, J lost 0 bases, and 8 bases lay in between.

This clone occurred once. The V gene is TRBV29-1, the J gene TRBJ1-2; D might be TRBD1 (6 bases). CDR1 SQVTM and CDR2 ANQGSEA come from the germline V gene. The CDR3 totals 16 residues. V dropped 1 base and J dropped 8 bases, with 23 bases sitting between them. The CDR3 loop reads CSVEGGQGYPFRGYTF. The CDR3 DNA reads as TGCAGCGTTGAAGGGGGGCAGGGGTACCCTTTTCGGGGCTACACCTTC. The variable domain in full, with the rest retrieved from reference TRBV29-1 and TRBJ1-2, is SAVISQKPSRDICQRGTSLTIQCQVDSQVTMMFWYRQQPGQSLTLIATANQGSEATYESGFVIDKFPISRPNLTFSTLTVSNMSPEDSSIYLCSVEGGQGYPFRGYTFGSGTRLTVV.

The V call is TRBV9, the J call TRBJ2-1; D call uncertain. The CDR3 runs to 15 residues. V was cut by 7 bases and J by 2 bases, with 16 bases left in between. Germline values: CDR1 SGDLS, CDR2 YYNGEE. The CDR3 nucleotides are TGTGCCAGCTCCCCATCCCCTTCGCCCTACAATGAGCAGTTCTTC. Encoded protein: CASSPSPSPYNEQFF.

V and J are TRBV7-2 and TRBJ2-3; D ambiguous. Trimming pared 4 bases from V and 4 bases from J, leaving 15 bases between. Germline-derived CDR1 and CDR2 are SGHTA and FQGNSA. The CDR3 is 15 residues long. CDR3 sequence reads: CASSSPWVQPDTQYF. CDR3 DNA: TGTGCCAGCAGCTCCCCATGGGTTCAACCAGATACGCAGTATTTT.

The rearrangement joins TRBV6-5 to TRBJ2-5; D is ambiguous. CDR3 length equals 16 residues. From germline, CDR1 is MNHEY and CDR2 SVGAGI. The ends were cut back, 4 bases at V and 1 base at J, with 16 bases in the middle. CDR3: CASSFNSLIVQETQYF. CDR3 nucleotide sequence: TGTGCCAGCAGTTTTAACAGCCTCATCGTCCAAGAGACCCAGTACTTC.

The chain employs TRBV28 and TRBJ2-5; no clear D. Looked up from germline, CDR1 is MDHEN and CDR2 is SYDVKM. The V and J ends lost 5 bases and 7 bases respectively, with 11 bases between them. The CDR3 totals 12 residues. The CDR3 loop reads CASSLTVGTQYF. The CDR3 coding sequence is TGTGCCAGCAGTCTAACTGTCGGGACCCAGTACTTC.

The rearrangement joins TRBV18 to TRBJ2-2, with unresolved D. There are 16 residues in the CDR3. Trimming took 1 base from V and 1 from J, leaving 10 bases between them. CDR1 is KGHSH and CDR2 is LQKENI in the germline V gene. The DNA for the CDR3 is TGTGCCAGCTCACCACTCAGATTAGTGAACACCGGGGAGCTGTTTTTT. Amino acid sequence: CASSPLRLVNTGELFF.

The chain combines TRBV7-3 with TRBJ2-5; D unclear. Trimming took off 5 bases at V and 2 bases at J, with 9 bases between the two ends. Germline lookup yields CDR1 SGHTA and CDR2 FQGTGA. This CDR3 contains 13 residues. The DNA for the CDR3 is TGTGCCAGCAGCCCGAAAGGTCAAGAGACCCAGTACTTC. Amino acids: CASSPKGQETQYF.